This T cell receptor beta chain is from a study of blood T cell repertoires in COVID-19. Overall study context: T cells, B-cell-depleted T cells, or PBMCs supplied cDNA or gDNA.

The germline gives CDR1 LNHDA, CDR2 SQIVND (reference sequence). J was trimmed by 9 bases and V by 4 bases; bases with no gene match: 16. The CDR3 has 18 residues. Method: immunoSEQ multiplex PCR; TCRdb's copy keeps in-frame clones and lacks some. The sample has approximately 320,000 clones, 90% seen once. Sequencing was performed on PBMCs or T cells enriched from blood (not recorded which). This receptor was obtained from a man aged 55-75 years who had recovered from COVID-19. The V gene is TRBV19, the J gene TRBJ2-1; TRBD2 matches 12 bases. In nucleotides, the CDR3 is TGTGCCAGTAGTAAAACCGAATCGACTAGCGGGAGTCCACGTGAGCAGTTCTTC. Translation: CASSKTESTSGSPREQFF.